This T cell receptor (beta chain) was recorded in a study of T-cell reconstitution after alpha-beta-depleted transplantation in children. Molecular barcoding with unique molecular identifiers was used for the TCRbeta library. TCRdb re-called the PCR reads through MiXCR, storing one row per CDR3 protein. The repertoire holds hundreds of thousands of distinct CDR3 sequences, with 15% to 20% as singletons. This clonotype was seen only a few times. The V end was cut by 5 bases, the J end by 6 bases, with 17 bases between. This CDR3 is 14 amino acids long. CDR1 and CDR2 (germline): SGHTA, FQGNSA. The chain links TRBV7-2 to TRBJ2-7; D assignment may be TRBD1 or TRBD2 (5 bases each). This receptor was obtained from a human donor who donated a stem cell graft to a child with acute myeloid leukemia. This material consisted of PBMCs from the stem cell graft donor, taken from the stem cell graft. CDR3 region: CASSPRDVIVEQYF. The DNA for the CDR3 is TGTGCCAGCAGCCCTCGGGACGTCATCGTCGAGCAGTACTTC.